Listed below are T cell receptor beta chains from one sample, sequenced in a study of shared clonotypes between healthy human individuals. The assay was immunoSEQ multiplex PCR, and TCRdb's table has in-frame clones only and misses some. This repertoire shows hundreds of thousands of clones, 70% to 80% found once; its top ten account for around 14%. The sample was PBMCs. The receptors were gathered from a middle-aged woman in good health. Some clones in this sample may be carry-over from other donors' samples. CDR3s include the opening cysteine and the closing phenylalanine or tryptophan. A D gene is named only where the DNA matches it firmly. Clone size appears in some rows only: once, few, many, or a class for an expanded clone.

.	TRBD1	TRBV9	TRBJ1-2	CASSVGQGISDGYTF	TGTGCCAGCAGCGTAGGACAGGGGATAAGCGATGGCTACACCTTC
.	.	TRBV7-8	TRBJ2-7	CASSLGDSYEQYF	TGTGCCAGCAGCTTAGGGGACTCCTACGAGCAGTACTTC
.	.	TRBV28	TRBJ1-1	CASLLHLNTEAFF	TGTGCCAGCCTCCTACACCTGAACACTGAAGCTTTCTTT
.	.	TRBV11-3	TRBJ2-1	CASSLTDAYNEQFF	TGTGCCAGCAGCTTAACGGACGCCTACAATGAGCAGTTCTTC
.	TRBD1	TRBV4-2	TRBJ2-3	CASSQEGQETDTQYF	TGTGCCAGCAGCCAAGAGGGACAGGAGACAGATACGCAGTATTTT
.	TRBD1	TRBV29-1	TRBJ2-5	CSAWTGGQETQYF	TGCAGCGCCTGGACAGGGGGGCAAGAGACCCAGTACTTC
.	TRBD2	TRBV7-2	TRBJ2-5	CASSFGGRGSSGSRETQYF	TGTGCCAGCAGCTTTGGTGGTAGGGGATCTAGCGGGAGCCGAGAGACCCAGTACTTC
.	.	TRBV19	TRBJ2-1	CASSIRYNEQFF	TGTGCCAGTAGTATAAGATACAATGAGCAGTTCTTC
.	TRBD2	TRBV5-1	TRBJ2-5	CASSFWGLAGVSPEETQYF	TGCGCCAGCAGCTTCTGGGGACTAGCGGGAGTAAGCCCGGAGGAGACCCAGTACTTC
few	.	TRBV15	TRBJ1-5	CATSRDLGEGQPQHF	TGTGCCACCAGCAGAGATCTTGGGGAAGGTCAGCCCCAGCATTTT
.	TRBD1	TRBV4-3	TRBJ1-2	CASSLRQGNYGYTF	TGCGCCAGCAGCCTAAGACAGGGTAACTATGGCTACACCTTC
.	.	TRBV9	TRBJ1-1	CASSAGNMNTEAFF	TGTGCCAGCAGCGCTGGGAATATGAACACTGAAGCTTTCTTT
.	TRBD1	TRBV6-5	TRBJ1-2	CASSYGTGTYGYTF	TGTGCCAGCAGTTACGGGACAGGGACCTATGGCTACACCTTC
.	.	TRBV11-1	TRBJ1-1	CASSKGQPNTEAFF	TGTGCCAGCAGCAAGGGACAACCTAACACTGAAGCTTTCTTT
.	TRBD2	TRBV27	TRBJ2-3	CASQQPGTSGHLGDTQYF	TGTGCCAGCCAACAGCCCGGGACTAGCGGTCATTTGGGGGATACGCAGTATTTT
.	.	TRBV7-8	TRBJ1-4	CASSLERWGWYEKLFF	TGTGCCAGCAGCTTAGAGCGGTGGGGGTGGTATGAAAAACTGTTTTTT
.	.	TRBV28	TRBJ1-5	CASTAVGGYSNQPQHF	TGTGCCAGCACGGCCGTGGGGGGGTATAGCAATCAGCCCCAGCATTTT
.	.	TRBV20-1	TRBJ2-1	CSSREYNEQFF	TGCAGTTCGCGGGAATACAATGAGCAGTTCTTC
few	.	TRBV5-6	TRBJ2-7	CASSLHVNGGSYEQYF	TGTGCCAGCAGCTTGCACGTAAACGGGGGTTCCTACGAGCAGTACTTC
.	.	TRBV19	TRBJ1-2	CASSPRTDPYGYTF	TGTGCCAGTAGTCCTAGGACGGACCCTTATGGCTACACCTTC
.	TRBD2	TRBV4-1	TRBJ2-1	CASSQLAGGWYTNEQFF	TGCGCCAGCAGCCAACTAGCGGGGGGGTGGTATACCAATGAGCAGTTCTTC
.	.	TRBV5-6	TRBJ2-7	CASSWGAGTEQYF	TGTGCCAGCAGCTGGGGGGCGGGGACCGAGCAGTACTTC
.	.	TRBV10-3	TRBJ1-2	CAINGGTYGYTF	TGTGCCATCAACGGGGGCACTTATGGCTACACCTTC
.	TRBD2	TRBV5-1	TRBJ2-1	CASSPRTSGRSNEQFF	TGCGCCAGCAGCCCGAGGACTAGCGGGAGGAGCAATGAGCAGTTCTTC
.	TRBD2	TRBV4-1	TRBJ2-5	CASSQEGLAGVGETQYF	TGCGCCAGCAGCCAAGAGGGGTTAGCGGGAGTAGGAGAGACCCAGTACTTC
.	.	TRBV11-2	TRBJ2-7	CASSSQGMGQYF	TGTGCCAGCAGCTCACAGGGAATGGGGCAGTACTTC
.	.	TRBV6-5	TRBJ1-2	CASSSTLAHYGYTF	TGTGCCAGCAGCTCCACTCTGGCTCACTATGGCTACACCTTC
.	.	TRBV27	TRBJ2-5	CASSLAGTGETQYF	TGTGCCAGCAGTTTAGCGGGAACGGGAGAGACCCAGTACTTC
.	TRBD1	TRBV5-1	TRBJ2-7	CASSLVNRGSDEQYF	TGCGCCAGCAGCTTGGTCAACAGGGGGTCTGACGAGCAGTACTTC
once	.	TRBV18	TRBJ1-1	CASSPRAEGTEAFF	TGTGCCAGCTCACCACGGGCCGAGGGAACTGAAGCTTTCTTT
.	TRBD2	TRBV14	TRBJ2-1	CASSPWTSNEQFF	TGTGCCAGCAGCCCCTGGACTAGCAATGAGCAGTTCTTC
.	.	TRBV7-9	TRBJ1-1	CASSFGLTEAFF	TGTGCCAGCAGCTTCGGACTCACTGAAGCTTTCTTT
.	.	TRBV30	TRBJ2-1	CAWRRGEYGNEQFF	TGTGCCTGGAGGAGGGGGGAGTATGGCAATGAGCAGTTCTTC
.	TRBD1	TRBV27	TRBJ2-3	CASSLDRGTDTQYF	TGTGCCAGCAGTTTAGACAGGGGCACAGATACGCAGTATTTT
.	TRBD2	TRBV6-4	TRBJ2-1	CASSDGTSAREQFF	TGTGCCAGCAGTGACGGGACTAGCGCTCGCGAGCAGTTCTTC
.	.	TRBV28	TRBJ2-5	CASSPQVETQYF	TGTGCCAGCAGTCCCCAGGTGGAGACCCAGTACTTC
.	.	TRBV2	TRBJ1-2	CASNQGRGNYGYTF	TGTGCTAGCAACCAGGGAAGGGGGAACTATGGCTACACCTTC
.	TRBD1	TRBV11-2	TRBJ2-5	CASSDGQVETQYF	TGTGCCAGCAGCGATGGACAGGTGGAGACCCAGTACTTC
few	.	TRBV10-3	TRBJ2-2	CAISGSPTNTGELFF	TGTGCCATCAGTGGATCTCCGACGAACACCGGGGAGCTGTTTTTT
.	.	TRBV7-9	TRBJ2-3	CASSRSTDTQYF	TGTGCCAGCAGCCGAAGCACAGATACGCAGTATTTT
.	.	TRBV5-8	TRBJ2-7	CASSRRLGDEQYF	TGTGCCAGCAGCCGGCGGCTAGGCGACGAGCAGTACTTC
.	.	TRBV6-5	TRBJ2-4	CASSPGTTKNIQYF	TGTGCCAGCAGCCCAGGGACAACAAAAAACATTCAGTACTTC
.	TRBD1	TRBV19	TRBJ2-7	CASRGQDSYEQYF	TGTGCCAGTAGAGGACAGGATTCATACGAGCAGTACTTC
.	.	TRBV2	TRBJ2-5	CASSLAVTETQYF	TGTGCCAGCAGCCTAGCCGTCACGGAGACCCAGTACTTC
.	.	TRBV2	TRBJ1-1	CASNPQGTTEAFF	TGTGCCAGCAACCCCCAGGGAACCACTGAAGCTTTCTTT
few	.	TRBV29-1	TRBJ1-1	CSAVNRDATEAFF	TGCAGCGCTGTGAACAGGGACGCCACTGAAGCTTTCTTT
once	TRBD1	TRBV5-1	TRBJ1-4	CASSPGQVTTNEKLFF	TGCGCCAGCAGCCCAGGACAGGTCACAACTAATGAAAAACTGTTTTTT
.	.	TRBV7-9	TRBJ1-1	CASSRNANTEAFF	TGTGCCAGCAGCCGAAACGCGAACACTGAAGCTTTCTTT
once	.	TRBV2	TRBJ1-2	CASSEQAYGYTF	TGTGCCAGCAGTGAGCAGGCCTATGGCTACACCTTC
.	.	TRBV10-3	TRBJ1-4	CAISEDSSTNEKLFF	TGTGCCATCAGTGAGGACTCATCAACTAATGAAAAACTGTTTTTT
few	TRBD2	TRBV14	TRBJ2-7	CASSPRASGPRGHSYEQYF	TGTGCCAGCAGCCCCCGAGCTAGCGGGCCGCGGGGGCACTCCTACGAGCAGTACTTC
.	.	TRBV7-2	TRBJ2-5	CASSLEPGSGKSTQYF	TGTGCCAGCAGCTTAGAGCCAGGGTCCGGGAAGAGTACCCAGTACTTC
.	.	TRBV5-1	TRBJ2-3	CASSLAGDPGTDTQYF	TGCGCCAGCAGCTTGGCCGGGGACCCTGGCACAGATACGCAGTATTTT
.	TRBD1	TRBV5-1	TRBJ1-5	CASSPGTGNQPQHF	TGCGCCAGCAGCCCGGGGACAGGGAATCAGCCCCAGCATTTT